This T cell receptor (beta chain) was retrieved from a study of cytomegalovirus exposure and HLA in healthy donors. Regarding the study as a whole: A prior analysis recorded that most TCR beta V segments were productive about 90% or about 30% of the time.

This clone was seen a handful of times. Its antigen is unknown. Trimming removed 3 bases at V and 3 bases at J, with 16 bases between. The CDR3 loop spans 15 amino acids. Per the germline V gene, CDR1 is SQVTM and CDR2 is ANQGSEA. In the PCR, 60 Vbeta and 13 Jbeta primers were used. Produced via immunoSEQ multiplex PCR; TCRdb's table is partial and in-frame only. The sample holds 55,000 to 75,000 clones, 60% to 80% seen once. This TCR derives from a man aged 25-40 years in good health and CMV-seronegative. The chain links TRBV29-1 to TRBJ2-3; D might be TRBD1 (6 bases). Material for sequencing was PBMCs. The CDR3 is CSVDFWSGETDTQYF. The CDR3 bases are TGCAGCGTTGACTTTTGGTCAGGGGAAACAGATACGCAGTATTTT.